This entry lists 21 T cell receptor beta chains sequenced from one sample in a study of low-dose radiotherapy and immunotherapy resistance in tumors. Time point meaning: before trial treatment. Priming of first-strand cDNA relied on TRAV- and TRBV-specific primers (covering alpha and beta chains). For amplifying TCRs, the PCR ran for about 22 cycles with Phusion, which was used together with a constant-region primer and the adapter on the V primers. TCRdb re-called the reads with MiXCR, one entry per CDR3 protein. This table holds roughly 76,000 distinct CDR3 sequences, about 19% found once. Sample: PBMCs, taken before treatment. All receptors come from a male donor with prostate cancer.

This clonotype was observed at least ten times. The chain joins TRBV7-2 to TRBJ2-3; 10 bases fit TRBD1. This CDR3 has 15 amino acids. Germline values: CDR1 SGHTA, CDR2 FQGNSA. The ends lost 5 bases at V and 6 bases at J; junction bases unmatched: 8. DNA for the CDR3: TGTGCCAGCAGCCTCGGGACAGGGGTTAGGGATACGCAGTATTTT. It specifies CASSLGTGVRDTQYF.

This clonotype was recorded at least ten times. The rearrangement uses TRBV2 and TRBJ2-5; D remains unclear. In germline, CDR1 is SNHLY, CDR2 FYNNEI. CDR3 length: 15 residues. Trimming took off 6 bases at V and 4 bases at J, with 18 bases between the two ends. CDR3 sequence: CASSAQWPVRETQYF. CDR3 sequence (DNA): TGTGCCAGCAGCGCCCAGTGGCCAGTCAGAGAGACCCAGTACTTC.

The chain has TRBV10-3 and TRBJ2-7; 8 bases line up with TRBD1. The CDR3 is 13 amino acids. V lost 4 bases, J lost 6 bases, and 5 bases stayed unmatched. Germline V CDR1 and CDR2: ENHRY, SYGVKD. The CDR3 coding sequence is TGTGCCATCAGTGGGACAGGGACCGGCGAGCAGTACTTC. Protein sequence: CAISGTGTGEQYF.

This clonotype was seen many times. The J gene is TRBJ2-7, the V gene TRBV19, with a weak D call TRBD2 (6 bases). Trimming left V 9 bases short and J 4 bases short, with 19 bases between. CDR3 size: 14 residues. CDR1 LNHDA and CDR2 SQIVND come from the germline V gene (reference sequence). In DNA, the CDR3 is TGTGCCAGCCACGACGGGGGACCGCGATACGAGCAGTACTTC. This translates into CASHDGGPRYEQYF.

This clonotype was found many times. The genes are TRBV30 and TRBJ1-5; TRBD1 might be the D (5 bases). The CDR3 is 15 residues long. CDR1 is GTSNPN and CDR2 is SVGIG in the germline V gene (reference sequence). V shed 3 bases and J shed 4 bases, with 16 bases lying between them. The CDR3 loop is CAWRTGGALNQPQHF. CDR3 nucleotide sequence: TGTGCCTGGAGGACGGGTGGGGCACTTAATCAGCCCCAGCATTTT. Drawing the rest from reference TRBV30 and TRBJ1-5, the complete variable domain is SQTIHQWPATLVQPVGSPLSLECTVEGTSNPNLYWYRQAAGRGLQLLFYSVGIGQISSEVPQNLSASRPQDRQFILSSKKLLLSDSGFYLCAWRTGGALNQPQHFGDGTRLSIL.

This clonotype was seen ten or more times. This rearrangement joins TRBV20-1 to TRBJ2-3, with TRBD2 matching 10 bases. The CDR3 totals 16 residues. Trimming removed 5 bases from V and 5 bases from J; junction bases left unmatched: 13. The V gene's germline CDR1 is DFQATT and CDR2 SNEGSKA (reference sequence). This chain's CDR3 is CSAHGGSGGAQDTQYF. The CDR3 nucleotides read TGCAGTGCTCACGGGGGGAGCGGGGGGGCCCAAGATACGCAGTATTTT.

In DNA form, the CDR3 reads TGTGCCAGCAGCGCTAGCGGGAGCTCCTACAATGAGCAGTTCTTC. This codes for CASSASGSSYNEQFF. The V call is TRBV9, the J call TRBJ2-1; 10 bases align to TRBD2. Germline V CDR1 and CDR2: SGDLS, YYNGEE. After removal of 3 bases from V and 0 bases from J, the junction contained 0 bases not matched to a gene. This CDR3 has 15 residues.

In this sample, this clonotype turned up many times. CDR3 in amino acids: CASSLRLSQESYEQYF. The CDR3 DNA follows: TGTGCCAGCAGCTTAAGACTGAGCCAGGAGTCCTACGAGCAGTACTTC. The chain couples TRBV7-3 to TRBJ2-7; no reliable D call. Germline lookup yields CDR1 SGHTA and CDR2 FQGTGA. There are 16 residues in the CDR3. Trimming left V 1 base short and J 1 base short, with 14 bases between.

At least ten counts were recorded for this clonotype. The rearrangement uses TRBV28 and TRBJ2-1; D is unresolved. Germline loops: CDR1 MDHEN, CDR2 SYDVKM. The ends were cut back, 3 bases at V and 2 bases at J, with 11 bases in the middle. The CDR3 is 15 residues long. The CDR3 DNA follows: TGTGCCAGCAGTTTGCGTCGGGCTACCTACAATGAGCAGTTCTTC. Its translation is CASSLRRATYNEQFF.

Comment on this clonotype: At one boundary the junction diverges from the germline segment, which might be a read error. The CDR3 reads CSVESGGGEKPFF. The CDR3 DNA reads as TGCAGCGTCGAATCCGGGGGAGGTGAAAAACCGTTTTTT. This chain uses TRBV29-1 with TRBJ1-4; TRBD1 might be the D (5 bases). This CDR3 region has 13 residues. Germline lookup yields CDR1 SQVTM and CDR2 ANQGSEA.

Points on this clonotype: This likely traces to a read error, being one base from a far larger clone. CDR3 nucleotide sequence: TGTGCCAGCAGTCGCGGGAGGGCACCCAACGAGCAGTTCTTC. Protein product: CASSRGRAPNEQFF. This chain joins TRBV28 and TRBJ2-1, with TRBD2 matching over 9 bases. Germline V gene data show CDR1 as MDHEN and CDR2 as SYDVKM. V was clipped by 5 bases and J by 10 bases; unmatched bases: 9. The CDR3 sequence is 14 residues long.

This clonotype was recorded many times. The V call is TRBV29-1, the J call TRBJ2-1, with a possible D match to TRBD2 (5 bases). V was clipped by 2 bases and J by 10 bases, with 9 bases between them. From germline, CDR1 is SQVTM and CDR2 ANQGSEA. This CDR3 spans 11 amino acids. The CDR3 reads CSVELAREQFF. CDR3 in DNA: TGCAGCGTTGAACTAGCCCGCGAGCAGTTCTTC.

This clonotype occurred many times. The J gene is TRBJ2-5, the V gene TRBV21-1; TRBD1 is the table's D call, not checked against the DNA. TRBV21-1 has pseudogene status. CDR3 size: 15 residues. CDR3 residues: CASKAPGGVEETQYF. DNA for the CDR3: TGTGCCAGCAAAGCGCCTGGGGGCGTAGAAGAGACCCAGTACTTC.

This clonotype was observed at least ten times. The chain is built from TRBV20-1 and TRBJ2-1; D not certain. The CDR3 is made up of 12 amino acids. The germline V and J ends were trimmed by 4 bases and 4 bases, with 8 bases remaining between them. Germline V gives CDR1 DFQATT, CDR2 SNEGSKA (reference sequence). This chain's CDR3 is CSAISRYNEQFF. In nucleotides, the CDR3 is TGCAGTGCTATCTCGCGGTACAATGAGCAGTTCTTC.

This clonotype came up many times. The chain combines TRBV7-3 with TRBJ1-2; a weak D match, TRBD1 (5 bases). V was pared by 3 bases and J by 2 bases, with 10 bases between. From germline, CDR1 is SGHTA and CDR2 FQGTGA. The CDR3 has 14 amino acids. In DNA form, the CDR3 reads TGTGCCAGCAGCTTGGCCGGGGGGAACTATGGCTACACCTTC. Protein product: CASSLAGGNYGYTF.

This clonotype was seen repeatedly, ten times or more. The rearrangement joins TRBV20-1 to TRBJ2-3, with D uncertain. Between the trimmed V and J ends, which lost 0 bases and 2 bases, there was a span of 12 bases. Looked up from germline, CDR1 is DFQATT and CDR2 is SNEGSKA (reference sequence). The length of the CDR3 is 15 residues. The CDR3 DNA reads TGCAGTGCTAGAGATTCAGAAGTAATCACAGATACGCAGTATTTT. Its protein product is CSARDSEVITDTQYF.

This clonotype was observed at least ten times. A junction end diverges from the germline sequence, so it may reflect a read error. This chain uses TRBV5-1 with TRBJ2-7, with D perhaps matching TRBD2 (5 bases). The CDR3 consists of 14 residues. Germline V gene sequence: CDR1 SGHRS, CDR2 YFSETQ. The CDR3 DNA reads as TGTGCCAGCAGCCGGCCGGGAATCAACTACGAGCAGTACTTC. Translating gives CASSRPGINYEQYF.

The table lists this clonotype with many counts. The chain employs TRBV5-1 and TRBJ2-1; 12 bases are shared with TRBD2. Germline CDR1 SGHRS, CDR2 YFSETQ. Losses at the gene ends were 3 bases for V and 10 bases for J; bases not matched to a gene: 5. The CDR3 runs to 14 residues. CDR3 sequence: CASSSRLAGVEQFF. The CDR3 region has the DNA TGCGCCAGCAGCTCCCGACTAGCGGGAGTCGAGCAGTTCTTC.

In nucleotides, the CDR3 is TGTGCCAGCAGAGACGGACAGGGAGTAAGCGGGGAGCTGTTTTTT. Amino acids: CASRDGQGVSGELFF. The chain has TRBV3-1 and TRBJ2-2; 8 bases agree with TRBD1. The CDR3 length is 15 residues. With V trimmed by 6 bases and J by 7 bases, 10 bases remained unmatched. Germline CDR1 reads LGHDT; CDR2 reads YNNKEL (reference sequence).

The sample holds a few counts of this clonotype. Because the CDR3's place on the DNA is in doubt, the DNA is left out and the CDR3 is given as listed by TCRdb. V gene TRBV5-8 combines with J gene TRBJ2-2. Germline lookup yields CDR1 SGHTS and CDR2 YDEGEE. The length of the CDR3 is 18 amino acids, counting both ends. CDR3 residues: CASSLVGYGSNTGELFFF.

This clonotype was recorded at least ten times. The chain combines TRBV5-4 with TRBJ2-1, with 9 positions matching TRBD2. Germline lookup yields CDR1 SGHNT and CDR2 YYREEE (reference sequence). V lost 0 bases and J lost 4; bases outside the gene matches: 2. The CDR3 has 15 residues. The CDR3 loop reads CASSLGSGSYNEQFF. The DNA of the CDR3 is TGTGCCAGCAGCTTGGGTAGCGGGAGTTACAATGAGCAGTTCTTC.